This T cell receptor beta chain is drawn from a study of beta chain features in type 1 diabetes. In the study overall: Examination of sorted cells across all samples involved around 110 million cells.

This clone has at least ten counts. Its matching antigen is unknown. Study findings and constraints: The similarity of naive, central memory and Treg TCRB repertoires appeared greater among patients than among healthy donors.

CDR1 is LNHDA and CDR2 is SQIVND in the germline V gene (reference sequence). The CDR3 is 14 amino acids. Trimming left V 3 bases short and J 4 bases short, with 12 bases between. Expressed TCRB transcripts got sequenced, as all isolated RNA was reverse transcribed. Produced via immunoSEQ multiplex PCR; TCRdb's table is partial and in-frame only. The sample contains 150,000 or so clones, 9% to 9.5% of which appear only once. Specimen: central memory CD4+ T cells from blood. This sequence originates from a man aged 18-30 years in good health. This chain links TRBV19 with TRBJ2-5; TRBD1 might be the D (5 bases). The CDR3 region has the DNA TGTGCCAGTAGTATGGCACAGGCTGGAGAGACCCAGTACTTC. It codes for CASSMAQAGETQYF.